This TCR beta chain was observed in a study of cytomegalovirus exposure and HLA in healthy donors. Whole-study findings and limits: Among TCR sequences, most were rare, though some public TCRs appeared in many donors. The sole available immune exposure information was CMV serostatus. Reports showed the classifier diagnosing cytomegalovirus status with high specificity and sensitivity.

PCR employed 60 Vbeta and 13 Jbeta primers. Measured with immunoSEQ multiplex PCR; TCRdb has only the in-frame clones, and not every one. The sample includes more than 60,000 clones. About this clone: The antigen remains unidentified.

This receptor was identified in a boy aged 5-17 years in good health and CMV-seronegative. Sequencing used PBMCs.

CDR3 coding DNA: TGTGCCAGCAGCTCCTCGGGGTTCACAGATACGCAGTATTTT. This sequence encodes CASSSSGFTDTQYF. V is TRBV5-4 and J is TRBJ2-3; D might be TRBD2 (5 bases). V was clipped by 3 bases and J by 2 bases, with 10 bases between them. The CDR3 totals 14 residues. CDR1 is SGHNT, CDR2 YYREEE, per germline (reference sequence).